This T cell receptor (beta chain) comes out of a study of Tregs in tolerant kidney transplant recipients. Regarding the study as a whole: Validation in larger populations is needed because few patients were studied. In tolerant patients, donor-specific Tregs outgrew total Tregs, suggesting antigen-driven expansion. This study did not directly address biological reproducibility.

CD4+CD25+CD127- Tregs, CD4+CD25- non-Tregs, CD4 and CD8 cells were sorted. Worth noting for this clone: The antigen remains undetermined. Read data end 3 residues before the CDR3 end; the end is taken from the germline J gene.

The assay was immunoSEQ multiplex PCR, and TCRdb's table has in-frame clones only and misses some. The repertoire table contains around 48,000 clones. The ends lost 1 base at V and 6 bases at J; junction bases unmatched: 4. This CDR3 is built from 15 residues. Germline CDR1 reads LNHDA; CDR2 reads SQIVND (reference sequence). This clonotype was obtained from a human donor who received a combined kidney and bone marrow transplant. Sequences were derived from CD4+ T cells from blood, sampled before the transplant. This chain uses TRBV19 with TRBJ2-1; 9 bases fit TRBD1. CDR3 bases read: TGTGCCAGTAGTATAGGGACAGGGGTGATCAATGAG. This codes for CASSIGTGVINE. The entire CDR3 reads CASSIGTGVINEQFF.